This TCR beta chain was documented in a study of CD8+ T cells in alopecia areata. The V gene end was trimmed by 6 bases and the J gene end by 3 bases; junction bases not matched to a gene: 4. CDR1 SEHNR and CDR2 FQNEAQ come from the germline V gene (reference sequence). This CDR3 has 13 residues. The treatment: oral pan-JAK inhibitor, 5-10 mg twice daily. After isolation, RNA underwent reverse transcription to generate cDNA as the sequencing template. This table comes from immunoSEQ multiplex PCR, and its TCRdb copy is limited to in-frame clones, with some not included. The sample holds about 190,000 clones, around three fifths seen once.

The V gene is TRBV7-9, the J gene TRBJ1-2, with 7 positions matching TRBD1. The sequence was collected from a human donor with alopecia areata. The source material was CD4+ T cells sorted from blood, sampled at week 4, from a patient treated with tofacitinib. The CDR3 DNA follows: TGTGCCAGCAGATTCGACAGGGACTATGGCTACACCTTC. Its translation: CASRFDRDYGYTF.